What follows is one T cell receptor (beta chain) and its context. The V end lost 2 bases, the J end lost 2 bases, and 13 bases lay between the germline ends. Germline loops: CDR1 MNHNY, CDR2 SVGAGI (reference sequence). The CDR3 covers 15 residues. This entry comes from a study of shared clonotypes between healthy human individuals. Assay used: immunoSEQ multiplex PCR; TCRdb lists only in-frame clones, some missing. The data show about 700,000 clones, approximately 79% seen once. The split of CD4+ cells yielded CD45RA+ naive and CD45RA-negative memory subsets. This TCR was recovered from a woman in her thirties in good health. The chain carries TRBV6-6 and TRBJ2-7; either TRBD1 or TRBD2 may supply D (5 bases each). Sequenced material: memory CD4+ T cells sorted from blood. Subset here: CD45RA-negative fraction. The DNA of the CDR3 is TGTGCCAGCAGTTACGATGGTGGGGGTACCTACGAGCAGTACTTC. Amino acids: CASSYDGGGTYEQYF.